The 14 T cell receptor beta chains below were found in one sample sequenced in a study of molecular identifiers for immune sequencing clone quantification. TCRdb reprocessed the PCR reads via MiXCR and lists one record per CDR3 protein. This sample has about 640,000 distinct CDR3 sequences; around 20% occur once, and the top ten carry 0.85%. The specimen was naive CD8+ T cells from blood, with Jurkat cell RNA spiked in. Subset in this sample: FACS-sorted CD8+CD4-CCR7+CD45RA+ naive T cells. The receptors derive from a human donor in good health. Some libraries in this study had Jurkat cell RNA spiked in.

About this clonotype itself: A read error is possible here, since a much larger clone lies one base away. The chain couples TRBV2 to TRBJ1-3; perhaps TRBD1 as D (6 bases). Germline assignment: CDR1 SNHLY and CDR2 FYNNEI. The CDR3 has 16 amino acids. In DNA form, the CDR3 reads TGTGCCAGCAGTAGACAGGTCCCGAGCTCTGGAAACGCCATATATTTT. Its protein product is CASSRQVPSSGNAIYF.

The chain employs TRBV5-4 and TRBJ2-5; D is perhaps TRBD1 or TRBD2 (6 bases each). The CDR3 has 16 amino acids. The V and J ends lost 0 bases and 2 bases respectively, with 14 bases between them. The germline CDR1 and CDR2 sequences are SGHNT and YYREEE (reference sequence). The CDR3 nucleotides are TGTGCCAGCAGCTTGGCTGGGGGGCTGGGGCAAGAGACCCAGTACTTC. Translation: CASSLAGGLGQETQYF.

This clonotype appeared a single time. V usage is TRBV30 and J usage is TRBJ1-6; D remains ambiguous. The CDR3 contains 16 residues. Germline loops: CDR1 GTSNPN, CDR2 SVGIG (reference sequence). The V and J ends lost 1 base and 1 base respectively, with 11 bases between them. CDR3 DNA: TGTGCCTGGAGTGACCCACCCGGTTCCTATAATTCACCCCTCCACTTT. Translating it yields CAWSDPPGSYNSPLHF.

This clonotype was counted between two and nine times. The CDR3 reads CASSPTGSEQFF. DNA for the CDR3: TGTGCCAGCAGTCCGACAGGGTCTGAGCAGTTCTTC. The J gene is TRBJ2-1, the V gene TRBV6-5, with TRBD1 identical over 7 bases. Germline V CDR1 and CDR2: MNHEY, SVGAGI. This CDR3 is built from 12 residues. The junction had 4 bases not matched to a gene; V was cut back by 5 bases and J by 9 bases.

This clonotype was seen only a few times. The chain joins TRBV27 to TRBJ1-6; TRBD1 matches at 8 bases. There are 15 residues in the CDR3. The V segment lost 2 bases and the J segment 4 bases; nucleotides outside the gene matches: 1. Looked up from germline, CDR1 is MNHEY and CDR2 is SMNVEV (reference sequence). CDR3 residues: CASSLRQGYNSPLHF. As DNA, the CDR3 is TGTGCCAGCAGTTTACGACAGGGGTATAATTCACCCCTCCACTTT.

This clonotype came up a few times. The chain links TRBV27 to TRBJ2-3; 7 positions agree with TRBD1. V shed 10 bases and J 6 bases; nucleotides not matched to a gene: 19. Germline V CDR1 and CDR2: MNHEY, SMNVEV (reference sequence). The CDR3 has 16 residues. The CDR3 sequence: CATHTRQGIAIDTQYF. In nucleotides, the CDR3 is TGTGCCACCCACACTCGACAGGGAATCGCGATCGATACGCAGTATTTT.

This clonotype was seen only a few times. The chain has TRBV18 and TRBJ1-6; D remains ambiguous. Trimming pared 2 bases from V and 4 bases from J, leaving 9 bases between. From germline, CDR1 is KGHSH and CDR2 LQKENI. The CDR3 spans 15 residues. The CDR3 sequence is CASSPWQEYNSPLHF. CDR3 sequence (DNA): TGTGCCAGCTCACCATGGCAAGAATATAATTCACCCCTCCACTTT.

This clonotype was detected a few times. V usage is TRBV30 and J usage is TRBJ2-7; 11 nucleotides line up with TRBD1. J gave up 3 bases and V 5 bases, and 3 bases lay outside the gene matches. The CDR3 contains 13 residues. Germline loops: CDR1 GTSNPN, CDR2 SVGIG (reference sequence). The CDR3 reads CAWRDRGYYEQYF. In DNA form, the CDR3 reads TGTGCCTGGCGGGACAGGGGGTACTACGAGCAGTACTTC.

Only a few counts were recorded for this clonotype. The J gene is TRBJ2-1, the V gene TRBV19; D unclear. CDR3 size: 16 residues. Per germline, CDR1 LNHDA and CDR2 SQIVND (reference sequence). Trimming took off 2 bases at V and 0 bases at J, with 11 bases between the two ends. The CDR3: CASSISGDSSYNEQFF. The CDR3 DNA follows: TGTGCCAGTAGTATATCAGGTGATAGCTCCTACAATGAGCAGTTCTTC. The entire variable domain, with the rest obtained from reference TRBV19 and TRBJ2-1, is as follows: DGGITQSPKYLFRKEGQNVTLSCEQNLNHDAMYWYRQDPGQGLRLIYYSQIVNDFQKGDIAEGYSVSREKKESFPLTVTSAQKNPTAFYLCASSISGDSSYNEQFFGPGTRLTVL.

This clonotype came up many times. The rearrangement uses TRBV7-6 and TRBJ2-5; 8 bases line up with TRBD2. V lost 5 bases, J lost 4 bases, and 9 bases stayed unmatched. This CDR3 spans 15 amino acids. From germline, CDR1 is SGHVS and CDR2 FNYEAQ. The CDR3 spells CASSPSGTRVETQYF. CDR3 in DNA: TGTGCCAGCAGCCCAAGCGGGACTAGGGTAGAGACCCAGTACTTC.

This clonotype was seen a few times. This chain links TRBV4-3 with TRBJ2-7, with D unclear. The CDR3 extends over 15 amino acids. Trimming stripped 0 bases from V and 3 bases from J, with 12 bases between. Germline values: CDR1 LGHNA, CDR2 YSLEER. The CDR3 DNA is TGCGCCAGCAGCCAAGATTTCGACCCAGACTACGAGCAGTACTTC. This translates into CASSQDFDPDYEQYF.

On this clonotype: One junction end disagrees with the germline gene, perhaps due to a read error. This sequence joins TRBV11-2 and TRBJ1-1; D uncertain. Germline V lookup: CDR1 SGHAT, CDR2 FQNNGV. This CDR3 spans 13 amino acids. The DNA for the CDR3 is TGTGCCAGCAGCTTGGTCGGTTACACTGAAGCTTCCTTT. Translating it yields CASSLVGYTEASF.

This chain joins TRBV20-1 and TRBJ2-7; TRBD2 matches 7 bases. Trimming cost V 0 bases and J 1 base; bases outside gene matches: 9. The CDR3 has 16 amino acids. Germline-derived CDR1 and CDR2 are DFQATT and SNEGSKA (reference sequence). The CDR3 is CSARDRGRESSYEQYF. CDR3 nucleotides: TGCAGTGCTAGAGACCGGGGGAGGGAGAGTTCCTACGAGCAGTACTTC.

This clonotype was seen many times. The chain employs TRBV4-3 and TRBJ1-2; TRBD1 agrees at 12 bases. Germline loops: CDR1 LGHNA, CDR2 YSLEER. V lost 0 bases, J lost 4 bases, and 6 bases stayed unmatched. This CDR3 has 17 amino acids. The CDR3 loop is CASSQDPGTGGVYGYTF. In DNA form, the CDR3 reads TGCGCCAGCAGCCAAGATCCGGGGACAGGGGGCGTCTATGGCTACACCTTC.